Below, 31 T cell receptor beta chains from the same sample are listed, as sequenced in a study of tissue T cells after allogeneic stem cell transplantation. This table comes from immunoSEQ multiplex PCR, and its TCRdb copy is limited to in-frame clones, with some not included. Counted here are tens of thousands of clones, 70% to 75% occurring once; the ten biggest clones make up roughly 7.7%. This specimen was tissue from the ileum, taken at autopsy. The receptors originated from a female donor older than 55 with lung cancer.

The chain recombines TRBV5-5 with TRBJ2-1; D call uncertain. Germline V CDR1 and CDR2: SGHKS, YYEKEE (reference sequence). This CDR3 has 15 amino acids. V lost 4 bases to trimming and J lost 2 bases, with 13 bases between them. CDR3 sequence reads: CASSLSYTPYNEQFF. The DNA for the CDR3 is TGTGCCAGCAGCCTCTCCTATACCCCCTACAATGAGCAGTTCTTC.

CDR3 sequence: CASGQVNTEAFF. The CDR3 bases are TGTGCCAGCGGACAGGTGAACACTGAAGCTTTCTTT. V is TRBV6-5 and J is TRBJ1-1; 7 bases align to TRBD1. This CDR3 is 12 amino acids long. The germline V gene has CDR1 MNHEY and CDR2 SVGAGI. Losses at the gene ends were 8 bases for V and 0 bases for J; bases not matched to a gene: 0.

The CDR3: CASSLVHSTDTQYF. As DNA, the CDR3 is TGTGCCAGCAGCTTAGTACATAGCACAGATACGCAGTATTTT. The rearrangement joins TRBV11-3 to TRBJ2-3, with D hard to call. The V end lost 1 base, the J end lost 0 bases, and 5 bases lay between the germline ends. The length of the CDR3 is 14 residues. The V gene's germline CDR1 is SGHNT and CDR2 YENEEA.

This clone was counted a few times. This sequence joins TRBV5-1 and TRBJ1-6; tentatively, D is TRBD1 (5 bases). The V end lost 4 bases, the J end lost 7 bases, and 15 bases lay between the germline ends. Germline CDR1 is SGHRS and CDR2 is YFSETQ. There are 15 residues in the CDR3. CDR3 loop: CASSIGTVENSPLHF. Written as DNA, the CDR3 is TGCGCCAGCAGCATCGGGACGGTGGAGAATTCACCCCTCCACTTT.

The chain is built from TRBV27 and TRBJ1-6, with D possibly being TRBD1 (5 bases). There are 14 residues in the CDR3. Trimming removed 6 bases at V and 10 bases at J, with 16 bases between. Germline V lookup: CDR1 MNHEY, CDR2 SMNVEV (reference sequence). CDR3 coding DNA: TGTGCCAGCAGCAACCGGGCGGGGGTATCACCCCTCCACTTT. Amino acids: CASSNRAGVSPLHF.

This sequence joins TRBV7-3 and TRBJ1-2; TRBD1 matches 9 bases. CDR3 length equals 14 residues. CDR1 SGHTA and CDR2 FQGTGA come from the germline V gene. The V and J ends lost 5 bases and 8 bases, in that order; junction bases with no gene match: 9. CDR3 sequence reads: CASSPGQGIGGYTF. The CDR3 DNA reads TGTGCCAGCAGCCCAGGACAGGGGATCGGCGGCTACACCTTC. Full variable domain (remainder filled in from reference TRBV7-3 and TRBJ1-2): GAGVSQTPSNKVTEKGKYVELRCDPISGHTALYWYRQSLGQGPEFLIYFQGTGAADDSGLPNDRFFAVRPEGSVSTLKIQRTERGDSAVYLCASSPGQGIGGYTFGSGTRLTVV.

This rearrangement joins TRBV4-2 to TRBJ1-1; the D is unclear. The CDR3 is made up of 16 amino acids. V lost 0 bases to trimming and J lost 4 bases, with 15 bases between them. The germline V gene encodes CDR1 LGHNA and CDR2 YNFKEQ. The CDR3 DNA sequence: TGTGCCAGCAGCCAAGATGTTAGGGTGATGGGCACTGAAGCTTTCTTT. Translating gives CASSQDVRVMGTEAFF.

This chain connects TRBV5-1 to TRBJ2-3; 11 bases line up with TRBD2. The CDR3 contains 15 residues. CDR1 is SGHRS, CDR2 YFSETQ, per germline. V lost 4 bases to trimming and J lost 5 bases; unmatched junction nucleotides: 6. CDR3 loop: CASSGGTSGGDTQYF. The CDR3 DNA follows: TGCGCCAGCAGCGGCGGGACTAGCGGCGGAGATACGCAGTATTTT.

The chain couples TRBV30 to TRBJ2-4; TRBD2 aligns across 11 bases. The CDR3 contains 14 residues. Trimming took 3 bases from V and 4 from J; bases not matched to a gene: 2. Germline V gene sequence: CDR1 GTSNPN, CDR2 SVGIG (reference sequence). The CDR3 nucleotides read TGTGCCTGGAGCGGGACTAGCGGAAAAAACATTCAGTACTTC. Protein product: CAWSGTSGKNIQYF.

This clone appeared a single time. The V gene is TRBV12-3 or TRBV12-4, the J gene TRBJ1-5, with D possibly matching TRBD1 (5 bases). CDR3 size: 12 residues. V lost 6 bases to trimming and J lost 6 bases, with 9 bases between them. The CDR3 nucleotides read TGTGCCAGCAGCCTACAGGTTCAGCCCCAGCATTTT. As protein: CASSLQVQPQHF.

The CDR3 reads CASSLPGQGAGTDTQYF. CDR3 DNA sequence: TGTGCCAGCAGCTTGCCCGGACAGGGGGCCGGCACAGATACGCAGTATTTT. The chain recombines TRBV5-6 with TRBJ2-3; TRBD1 aligns across 11 bases. V lost 1 base, J lost 1 base, and 5 bases stayed unmatched. This CDR3 has 17 amino acids. In germline, CDR1 is SGHDT, CDR2 YYEEEE.

The V gene is TRBV6-2 or TRBV6-3, the J gene TRBJ2-4; D is unclear. CDR3 length equals 15 residues. V was trimmed by 2 bases and J by 5 bases, leaving 13 bases between them. The germline V gene has CDR1 MNHEY and CDR2 SVGEGT. CDR3 loop: CASSYPDGDQNIQYF. As DNA, the CDR3 is TGTGCCAGCAGTTACCCGGACGGTGATCAAAACATTCAGTACTTC.

This chain connects TRBV29-1 to TRBJ2-3, with D unresolved. Germline V CDR1 and CDR2: SQVTM, ANQGSEA. The CDR3 extends over 14 amino acids. The germline V and J ends were trimmed by 6 bases and 6 bases, with 19 bases remaining between them. The CDR3 loop is CSVPTIRSADTQYF. In nucleotides, the CDR3 is TGCAGCGTCCCTACCATCCGCTCCGCGGATACGCAGTATTTT.

This clone has just one count. The chain uses TRBV5-1 and TRBJ1-3, with D possibly TRBD1 on 6 matching bases. This CDR3 has 14 amino acids. Trimming left V 4 bases short and J 5 bases short, with 13 bases between. CDR1 is SGHRS, CDR2 YFSETQ, per germline. The CDR3 sequence is CASSERGGRNTIYF. The CDR3 DNA reads as TGCGCCAGCAGCGAGAGAGGGGGGAGAAACACCATATATTTT.

This clone has just one count. The chain links TRBV11-2 to TRBJ2-1, with 12 bases matching TRBD2. The V segment lost 3 bases and the J segment 6 bases; nucleotides outside the gene matches: 3. From germline, CDR1 is SGHAT and CDR2 FQNNGV. The CDR3 has 15 residues. The CDR3 sequence is CASSFGLAGLNEQFF. For the CDR3, the DNA is TGTGCCAGCAGCTTTGGACTAGCGGGACTCAATGAGCAGTTCTTC.

This chain links TRBV7-8 with TRBJ1-5, with 9 nucleotides matching TRBD1. CDR1 is SGHVS, CDR2 FQNEAQ, per germline. Unmatched junction bases numbered 10, after V lost 1 base and J lost 0 bases. The CDR3 loop spans 19 amino acids. CDR3: CASSLGGTGNSYSNQPQHF. The CDR3 DNA follows: TGTGCCAGCAGCTTAGGCGGGACAGGGAACTCTTATAGCAATCAGCCCCAGCATTTT.

This chain joins TRBV6-1 and TRBJ2-1; D is perhaps TRBD2 (7 bases). The CDR3 contains 16 residues. The germline CDR1 and CDR2 sequences are MNHNS and SASEGT. The V end lost 4 bases, the J end lost 4 bases, and 17 bases lay between the germline ends. The CDR3 here is CASSGEGGHLYNEQFF. The CDR3, as DNA: TGTGCCAGCAGTGGAGAGGGGGGGCACCTTTACAATGAGCAGTTCTTC.

This clone was observed a single time. The rearrangement uses TRBV19 and TRBJ2-3; weak D call: TRBD1 (6 bases). The CDR3 runs 15 residues. V was shortened by 10 bases and J by 0 bases, with 17 bases between the two germline ends. The germline CDR1 and CDR2 sequences are LNHDA and SQIVND (reference sequence). The CDR3 sequence is CATNPGAGSTDTQYF. Here the CDR3 DNA reads TGTGCCACCAACCCAGGGGCCGGTAGCACAGATACGCAGTATTTT.

The gene calls are TRBV4-2 and TRBJ2-5, with 9 bases lining up with TRBD1. The CDR3 is 13 residues long. Germline loops: CDR1 LGHNA, CDR2 YNFKEQ. After removal of 5 bases from V and 2 bases from J, the junction contained 0 bases not matched to a gene. The CDR3, as DNA: TGTGCCAGCAGCGACAGGGGGCAAGAGACCCAGTACTTC. It specifies CASSDRGQETQYF.

The gene calls are TRBV27 and TRBJ1-1; 7 bases fit TRBD1. This CDR3 has 15 residues. V shed 1 base and J 3 bases; nucleotides not matched to a gene: 5. Germline CDR1 reads MNHEY; CDR2 reads SMNVEV (reference sequence). CDR3 bases: TGTGCCAGCAGTTTATTGGGACAGAGGGACACTGAAGCTTTCTTT. It specifies CASSLLGQRDTEAFF.

The V gene is TRBV5-1, the J gene TRBJ2-1; maybe TRBD2 (6 bases). This CDR3 has 14 amino acids. The V and J ends lost 0 bases and 6 bases respectively, with 10 bases between them. Germline values: CDR1 SGHRS, CDR2 YFSETQ. The chain's CDR3 is CASSLASVPNEQFF. CDR3 in DNA: TGCGCCAGCAGCTTGGCTAGCGTGCCCAATGAGCAGTTCTTC.

The chain couples TRBV19 to TRBJ2-7; 8 bases are shared with TRBD2. V was clipped by 6 bases and J by 4 bases; unmatched bases: 11. CDR1 and CDR2 (germline): LNHDA, SQIVND (reference sequence). There are 15 residues in the CDR3. CDR3 nucleotides: TGTGCCAGTAGGGCGGGACTAGGGGGTCAGTACGAGCAGTACTTC. It codes for CASRAGLGGQYEQYF.

This chain uses TRBV30 with TRBJ1-1; TRBD1 matches 7 bases. The CDR3 has 15 residues. Germline CDR1 and CDR2: GTSNPN and SVGIG (reference sequence). V lost 2 bases, J lost 3 bases, and 9 bases stayed unmatched. CDR3: CAWSSNRGGYTEAFF. CDR3 bases: TGTGCCTGGAGTTCAAACAGGGGCGGGTACACTGAAGCTTTCTTT.

This clone has just one count. The chain is built from TRBV19 and TRBJ1-4; D uncertain. The V end was cut by 6 bases, the J end by 5 bases, with 13 bases between. The CDR3 is 14 residues long. The germline V gene encodes CDR1 LNHDA and CDR2 SQIVND (reference sequence). The CDR3 is CASSSRFSNEKLFF. DNA of the CDR3: TGTGCCAGTAGCTCCCGTTTCTCAAATGAAAAACTGTTTTTT.

This chain connects TRBV10-3 to TRBJ1-1; unclear D gene. V lost 4 bases and J 2 bases, leaving 11 bases between the germline ends. The CDR3 totals 14 residues. Germline loops: CDR1 ENHRY, CDR2 SYGVKD. CDR3 region: CAISGIGSNTEAFF. The CDR3 region has the DNA TGTGCCATCAGTGGAATAGGGTCAAACACTGAAGCTTTCTTT.

The chain links TRBV6-5 to TRBJ2-7, with D tentatively TRBD2 (6 bases). Looked up from germline, CDR1 is MNHEY and CDR2 is SVGAGI. Between the trimmed V and J ends, which lost 5 bases and 2 bases, there was a span of 13 bases. This CDR3 has 14 residues. CDR3 nucleotides: TGTGCCAGCAGTCGTAGCGGACTCACCTACGAGCAGTACTTC. Amino acid sequence: CASSRSGLTYEQYF.

This clone has just a few counts. V gene TRBV2 combines with J gene TRBJ2-1, with D perhaps matching TRBD2 (6 bases). With 7 bases removed from V and 5 bases from J, the gap between germline ends came to 18 bases. This CDR3 region has 15 residues. CDR1 and CDR2 (germline): SNHLY, FYNNEI. The CDR3 nucleotides are TGTGCCAGCAAAGACCCCCGGGAGAGGCACAATGAGCAGTTCTTC. Its translation: CASKDPRERHNEQFF.

This clone was seen a single time. The chain links TRBV5-6 to TRBJ1-6, with no clear D. V was pared by 2 bases and J by 10 bases, with 13 bases between. The germline CDR1 and CDR2 sequences are SGHDT and YYEEEE. The CDR3 totals 14 residues. The CDR3 loop reads CASSFETTQSPLHF. The CDR3 coding sequence is TGTGCCAGCAGCTTTGAGACGACCCAGTCACCCCTCCACTTT.

The rearrangement joins TRBV11-2 to TRBJ2-3; D call uncertain. The CDR3 contains 15 residues. Trimming removed 5 bases from V and 0 bases from J, with 12 bases in between. CDR1 and CDR2 (germline): SGHAT, FQNNGV. CDR3 DNA sequence: TGTGCCAGCAGCCCCCGCGGATACAGCACAGATACGCAGTATTTT. Translating gives CASSPRGYSTDTQYF. Combining the CDR3 with reference TRBV11-2 and TRBJ2-3 gives the whole variable domain EAGVAQSPRYKIIEKRQSVAFWCNPISGHATLYWYQQILGQGPKLLIQFQNNGVVDDSQLPKDRFSAERLKGVDSTLKIQPAKLEDSAVYLCASSPRGYSTDTQYFGPGTRLTVL.

The rearrangement joins TRBV6-5 to TRBJ2-7, with D tentatively TRBD1 or TRBD2 (6 bases each). This CDR3 comprises 13 residues. CDR1 is MNHEY and CDR2 is SVGAGI in the germline V gene. Trimming pared 6 bases from V and 1 base from J, leaving 10 bases between. This CDR3 is CASRGGLSYEQYF. The CDR3 nucleotides are TGTGCCAGCAGAGGGGGGCTTTCCTACGAGCAGTACTTC.

This clone has just a few counts. This chain connects TRBV27 to TRBJ2-7; 8 nucleotides align to TRBD2. Unmatched junction bases numbered 6, after V lost 3 bases and J lost 2 bases. CDR1 is MNHEY and CDR2 is SMNVEV in the germline V gene (reference sequence). CDR3 length equals 15 residues. The CDR3 nucleotides read TGTGCCAGCAGTTTTAGTAATAGCGGGACCTACGAGCAGTACTTC. It specifies CASSFSNSGTYEQYF.